This TCR beta chain derives from a study of CD8 T cells in ankylosing spondylitis. Points from the study as a whole: Characteristic, it appeared, of ankylosing spondylitis blood was a TCR beta motif of several highly homologous variants.

Germline lookup yields CDR1 MGHDK and CDR2 SYGVNS. V lost 3 bases and J lost 7; bases outside the gene matches: 15. The CDR3 consists of 18 residues. 5'-RACE, quantitative and with molecular barcodes, yielded the TCR beta libraries. TCRdb reanalysed the 5' RACE reads using MiXCR and keeps one entry per CDR3 protein. The repertoire holds more than 150,000 distinct CDR3 sequences, with 13% as singletons. Of note for this clonotype: The target antigen is unknown.

This receptor was identified in a male donor with ankylosing spondylitis or in good health (not recorded which). Input material: blood, either unsorted or a sorted T cell fraction (not recorded which). This chain links TRBV25-1 with TRBJ2-3, with 11 bases lining up with TRBD2. CDR3 sequence reads: CASSDSRLAGPPTNTQYF. The CDR3, as DNA: TGTGCCAGCAGTGATTCGAGACTAGCGGGGCCACCCACGAATACGCAGTATTTT.